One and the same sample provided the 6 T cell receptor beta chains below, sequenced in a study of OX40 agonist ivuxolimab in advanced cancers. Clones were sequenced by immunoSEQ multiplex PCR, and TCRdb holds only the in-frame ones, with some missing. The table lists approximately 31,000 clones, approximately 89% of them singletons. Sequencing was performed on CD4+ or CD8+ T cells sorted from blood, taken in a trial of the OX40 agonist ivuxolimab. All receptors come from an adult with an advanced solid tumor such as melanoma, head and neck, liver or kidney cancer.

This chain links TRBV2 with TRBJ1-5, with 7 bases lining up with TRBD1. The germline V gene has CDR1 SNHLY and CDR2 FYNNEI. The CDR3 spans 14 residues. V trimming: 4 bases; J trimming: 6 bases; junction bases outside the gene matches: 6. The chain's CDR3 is CASSVGGGLQPQHF. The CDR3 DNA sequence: TGTGCCAGCAGTGTAGGGGGCGGGCTTCAGCCCCAGCATTTT.

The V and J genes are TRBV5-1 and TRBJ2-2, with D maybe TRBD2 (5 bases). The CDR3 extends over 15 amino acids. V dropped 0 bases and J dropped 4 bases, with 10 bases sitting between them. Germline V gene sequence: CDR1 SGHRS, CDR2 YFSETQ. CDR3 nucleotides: TGCGCCAGCAGCTTGGCGTCCCGGGGCACCGGGGAGCTGTTTTTT. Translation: CASSLASRGTGELFF.

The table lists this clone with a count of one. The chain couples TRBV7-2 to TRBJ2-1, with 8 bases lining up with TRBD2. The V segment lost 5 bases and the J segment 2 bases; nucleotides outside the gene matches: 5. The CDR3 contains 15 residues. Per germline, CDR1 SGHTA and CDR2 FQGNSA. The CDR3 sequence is CASSLTTSAYNEQFF. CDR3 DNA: TGTGCCAGCAGCCTAACGACTAGCGCCTACAATGAGCAGTTCTTC. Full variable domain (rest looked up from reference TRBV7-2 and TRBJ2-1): GAGVSQSPSNKVTEKGKDVELRCDPISGHTALYWYRQSLGQGLEFLIYFQGNSAPDKSGLPSDRFSAERTGGSVSTLTIQRTQQEDSAVYLCASSLTTSAYNEQFFGPGTRLTVL.

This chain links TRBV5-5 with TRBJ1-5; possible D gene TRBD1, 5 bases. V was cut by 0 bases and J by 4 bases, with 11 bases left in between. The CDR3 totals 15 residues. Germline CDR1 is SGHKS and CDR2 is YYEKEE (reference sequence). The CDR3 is CASSLGAPGNQPQHF. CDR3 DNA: TGTGCCAGCAGCTTGGGCGCCCCAGGGAATCAGCCCCAGCATTTT.

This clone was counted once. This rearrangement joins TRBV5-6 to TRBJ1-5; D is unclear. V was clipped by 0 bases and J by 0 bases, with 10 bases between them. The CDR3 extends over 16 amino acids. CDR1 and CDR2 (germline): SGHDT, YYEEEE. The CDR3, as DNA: TGTGCCAGCAGCTTGGCCGGAAAAAATAGCAATCAGCCCCAGCATTTT. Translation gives CASSLAGKNSNQPQHF.

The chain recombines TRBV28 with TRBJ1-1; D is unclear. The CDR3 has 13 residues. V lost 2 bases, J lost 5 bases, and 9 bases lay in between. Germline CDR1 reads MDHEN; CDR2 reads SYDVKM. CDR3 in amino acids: CASSLDVLTEAFF. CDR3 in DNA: TGTGCCAGCAGTTTAGACGTTCTGACTGAAGCTTTCTTT.